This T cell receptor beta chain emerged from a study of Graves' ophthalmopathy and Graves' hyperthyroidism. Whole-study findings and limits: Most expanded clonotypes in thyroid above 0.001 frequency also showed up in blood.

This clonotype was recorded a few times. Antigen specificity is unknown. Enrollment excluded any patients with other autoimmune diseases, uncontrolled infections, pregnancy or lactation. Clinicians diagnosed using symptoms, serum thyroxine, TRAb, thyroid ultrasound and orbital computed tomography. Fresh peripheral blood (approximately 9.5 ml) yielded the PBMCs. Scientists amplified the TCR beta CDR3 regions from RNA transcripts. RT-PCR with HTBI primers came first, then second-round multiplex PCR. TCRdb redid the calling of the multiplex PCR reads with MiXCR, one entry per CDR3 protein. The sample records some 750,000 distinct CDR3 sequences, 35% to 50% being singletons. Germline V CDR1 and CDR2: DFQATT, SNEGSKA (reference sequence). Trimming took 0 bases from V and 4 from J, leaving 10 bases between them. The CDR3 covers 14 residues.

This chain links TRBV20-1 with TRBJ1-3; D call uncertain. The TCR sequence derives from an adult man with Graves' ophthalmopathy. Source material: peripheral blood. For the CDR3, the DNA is TGCAGTGCTAGAGATCTTGGCATCGGAAACACCATATATTTT. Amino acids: CSARDLGIGNTIYF.